A selection of T cell receptor beta chains follows, all from one sample in a study of blood T cells in healthy people across ages. TCRdb re-analysed the 5' RACE reads in MiXCR, keeping a single row per CDR3 protein. The table includes around 940,000 distinct CDR3 sequences, roughly 51% detected once. Sequencing was done on a sample of blood. Source of these receptors: a woman in her sixties or seventies in good health. CDR3s include the opening cysteine and the closing phenylalanine or tryptophan. Each record gives: J gene, V gene, D gene, CDR3 protein. A D gene is named only where the DNA matches it firmly.

>TRBJ1-1|TRBV20-1|-
CSASMAGEPYF
>TRBJ2-7|TRBV5-5|-
CASSYQLAYEQYF
>TRBJ1-2|TRBV7-9|-
CASSSTGSYGYTF
>TRBJ1-2|TRBV28|-
CASSLLQGGYTF
>TRBJ2-1|TRBV7-2|TRBD1
CASSPHPGQIGAQFF
>TRBJ2-5|TRBV9|-
CASSVGELQTQYF
>-|TRBV12-3/TRBV12-4|TRBD2
CASRAGLAGSNEQYF
>TRBJ2-2|TRBV9|-
CASSVVGVSGELFF
>TRBJ2-1|TRBV6-5|TRBD1
CASSYGTGGPYNEQFF
>-|TRBV27|-
CASKVDQTQYF
>TRBJ1-2|TRBV7-2|-
CASSFGPSTGYGYTF
>TRBJ2-7|TRBV6-5|TRBD2
CASKKGGSEYF
>TRBJ2-1|TRBV2|-
CASEREQDANEQFF
>TRBJ2-6|TRBV20-1|-
CSARIRGTGANVLTF
>TRBJ1-2|TRBV7-2|-
CASSLQGTLNYGYTF
>TRBJ2-5|TRBV29-1|-
CSVDRGLQETQYF
>TRBJ2-3|TRBV3-1|-
CASSQDAQLDTQYF
>TRBJ2-7|TRBV28|-
CASRQQGSGYEQYF
>-|TRBV5-1|TRBD1
CASSPGDSHEQYF
>TRBJ2-4|TRBV28|-
CASLRRPKKNIQYF
>TRBJ2-4|TRBV24-1|-
CATSDGQRKNIQYF
>TRBJ1-5|TRBV20-1|-
CSASAAGDPGQPQHF
>TRBJ2-5|TRBV12-3/TRBV12-4|TRBD1
CASSFRDRGAQETQYF
>TRBJ2-7|TRBV6-5|TRBD2
CASRPYLAGAYEQYF
>TRBJ2-5|TRBV30|TRBD2
CAWRLAGPQETQYF
>TRBJ2-7|TRBV29-1|-
CSGVGWSYEQYF
>TRBJ1-2|TRBV6-4|TRBD1
CASSEAGQGAPWEGYTF
>TRBJ2-3|TRBV9|TRBD1
CASSPGQGWGDTQYF
>TRBJ2-3|TRBV6-5|TRBD2
CASSYFSGRGADTQYF
>TRBJ2-3|TRBV5-1|-
CASSLVPSIDTQYF
>TRBJ2-7|TRBV3-1|TRBD2
CASSLQAGAGYEQYF
>TRBJ2-7|TRBV6-2/TRBV6-3|TRBD2
CASSYGTSDAYEQYF
>TRBJ2-1|TRBV20-1|-
CSARDPPRTNNEQFF
>TRBJ1-5|TRBV15|-
CATSREDGSNQPQHF
>TRBJ1-1|TRBV10-3|-
CAISGSVNTEAFF
>TRBJ2-5|TRBV2|TRBD2
CASKAGGRKQYF
>TRBJ1-4|TRBV20-1|-
CSARPGNGGEKLFF
>TRBJ2-7|TRBV11-1|-
CASSWDGRSYEQYF
>TRBJ2-5|TRBV7-9|TRBD2
CASSSGLVEETQYF
>TRBJ2-5|TRBV25-1|-
CASRKTGLETQYF
>TRBJ2-7|TRBV7-2|TRBD2
CASSLQGSGSGYEQYF
>-|TRBV5-1|TRBD2
CASSPLAPNSGSYEQYF
>TRBJ1-2|TRBV20-1|-
CSARETDDYTF
>TRBJ1-5|TRBV7-2|-
CASSLVGGEGQPQHF
>TRBJ2-1|TRBV7-2|TRBD1
CASSLAGTGRYNEQFF
>TRBJ2-1|TRBV20-1|-
CSAAKYNEQFF
>TRBJ2-2|TRBV20-1|TRBD2
CSASQRGGYTGELFF
>TRBJ1-1|TRBV29-1|TRBD1
CSVEQGGNTEAFF
>TRBJ2-4|TRBV20-1|TRBD2
CSARATSGSMENIQYF
>TRBJ2-1|TRBV5-1|TRBD2
CASSLPTSGTDNEQFF
>TRBJ2-3|TRBV7-2|TRBD1
CASSSSGTEYTDTQYF
>TRBJ2-6|TRBV7-2|-
CASSRRRSGANVLTF